The clone carrying this TCR beta chain was recorded only once. Per the original data handling: Estimation of nucleated cell counts relied on the amplification of reference gene primers. The protocol was immunoSEQ multiplex PCR, while the TCRdb copy is restricted to in-frame clones and leaves out a portion. V, J and clone size are taken as reported in that table, and D and trimming were inferred from the DNA itself. Of 130,000 or so clones in the sample, 88% were seen once. These data are taken from a study of blood T cell repertoires in COVID-19. Study-wide background: Some COVID-19 samples were acute and others convalescent; all came from the United States, Italy and Spain.

V shed 1 base, J shed 1 base, and the junction held 2 bases outside the gene matches. The CDR3 length is 16 residues. CDR1 is MNHEY, CDR2 SMNVEV, per germline (reference sequence). The sequencing input was peripheral blood. The chain combines TRBV27 with TRBJ1-5, with 9 bases aligning to TRBD1. This clonotype was obtained from a man aged 60 to 69 with active or convalescent COVID-19. In DNA form, the CDR3 reads TGTGCCAGCAGTTTATTCGGACAGGGGAGCAATCAGCCCCAGCATTTT. It specifies CASSLFGQGSNQPQHF.